Listed here are 22 T cell receptor beta chains from one sample, sequenced in a study of OX40 agonist ivuxolimab in advanced cancers. The method was immunoSEQ multiplex PCR; TCRdb's version includes in-frame clones alone and lacks a portion of them. The profile shows some 80,000 clones, roughly 87% of them singletons. The sample was CD4+ or CD8+ T cells sorted from blood, taken in a trial of the OX40 agonist ivuxolimab. Receptors were obtained from an adult with an advanced solid tumor such as melanoma, head and neck, liver or kidney cancer.

This clone showed up just a few times. The chain combines TRBV10-3 with TRBJ1-1; D is ambiguous. Looked up from germline, CDR1 is ENHRY and CDR2 is SYGVKD. The CDR3 extends over 14 amino acids. V was cut by 3 bases and J by 1 base, with 9 bases left in between. This CDR3 is CAISDANSNTEAFF. CDR3 bases: TGTGCCATCAGTGATGCGAATTCGAACACTGAAGCTTTCTTT.

The rearrangement joins TRBV29-1 to TRBJ1-1, with D tentatively TRBD1 (5 bases). Trimming removed 7 bases at V and 1 base at J, with 13 bases between. Looked up from germline, CDR1 is SQVTM and CDR2 is ANQGSEA. The CDR3 consists of 13 residues. The CDR3 loop is CSGGRSTNTEAFF. The CDR3 nucleotides are TGCAGCGGGGGACGGAGTACGAACACTGAAGCTTTCTTT.

As DNA, the CDR3 is TGTGCCAGCAGCTTATGGCCGCAAAGCGGGAGCCGGAGAAACAATGAGCAGTTCTTC. It yields the protein CASSLWPQSGSRRNNEQFF. V is TRBV7-3 and J is TRBJ2-1; 8 bases agree with TRBD2. Germline V CDR1 and CDR2: SGHTA, FQGTGA. This CDR3 has 19 residues. Losses at the gene ends were 2 bases for V and 5 bases for J; bases not matched to a gene: 17.

J is TRBJ2-7 and V is TRBV11-2, with a possible D match to TRBD1 (5 bases). There are 14 residues in the CDR3. The V gene lost 4 bases and the J gene lost 5 bases, with 15 bases spanning the gap. Germline V gives CDR1 SGHAT, CDR2 FQNNGV. The CDR3 DNA reads as TGTGCCAGCAGCTCAGTCCCAGGGTCCCACGAGCAGTACTTC. It codes for CASSSVPGSHEQYF.

This chain joins TRBV19 and TRBJ1-2; D gene uncertain. Germline lookup yields CDR1 LNHDA and CDR2 SQIVND (reference sequence). V was clipped by 3 bases and J by 0 bases, with 8 bases between them. This CDR3 region has 14 residues. In DNA, the CDR3 is TGTGCCAGTAGTATGACATCATCTAACTATGGCTACACCTTC. This gives the protein CASSMTSSNYGYTF.

V and J are TRBV28 and TRBJ2-2, with 8 positions matching TRBD1. CDR3 size: 16 residues. V lost 6 bases, J lost 5 bases, and 11 bases stayed unmatched. Germline V gene sequence: CDR1 MDHEN, CDR2 SYDVKM. The CDR3 DNA follows: TGTGCCAGCAGCTCAAGAAGGACAGGGAAGACCGGGGAGCTGTTTTTT. It yields the protein CASSSRRTGKTGELFF.

The V and J genes are TRBV7-2 and TRBJ2-6, with a possible D match to TRBD2 (5 bases). The CDR3 contains 16 residues. Trimming removed 5 bases at V and 0 bases at J, with 11 bases between. The germline CDR1 and CDR2 sequences are SGHTA and FQGNSA. This CDR3 is CASSPRGSSGANVLTF. Here the CDR3 DNA reads TGTGCCAGCAGCCCTAGAGGGTCCTCTGGGGCCAACGTCCTGACTTTC.

This chain joins TRBV11-2 and TRBJ2-3, with D maybe TRBD1 (6 bases). The CDR3 totals 14 residues. The ends were cut back, 4 bases at V and 2 bases at J, with 10 bases in the middle. CDR1 and CDR2 (germline): SGHAT, FQNNGV. CDR3 DNA sequence: TGTGCCAGCAGCTATCGGGACAACACAGATACGCAGTATTTT. This gives the protein CASSYRDNTDTQYF.

V usage is TRBV19 and J usage is TRBJ1-2, with no clear D. V dropped 7 bases and J dropped 2 bases, with 8 bases sitting between them. CDR3 length equals 12 residues. CDR1 is LNHDA and CDR2 is SQIVND in the germline V gene (reference sequence). CDR3 sequence reads: CASKQRNYGYTF. DNA for the CDR3: TGTGCCAGTAAGCAGAGAAACTATGGCTACACCTTC.

In its sample, this clone was seen once. The chain employs TRBV5-1 and TRBJ1-1; D ambiguous. The CDR3 totals 17 residues. V lost 2 bases, J lost 2 bases, and 19 bases lay in between. CDR1 and CDR2 from the germline V gene are SGHRS and YFSETQ. CDR3 bases: TGCGCCAGCAGCTTAGGTACCGCTCCCAGCTTAAACACTGAAGCTTTCTTT. Translated: CASSLGTAPSLNTEAFF.

The chain links TRBV7-8 to TRBJ1-2; 8 bases are shared with TRBD1. The CDR3 consists of 15 residues. CDR1 is SGHVS and CDR2 is FQNEAQ in the germline V gene. The trim removed 5 bases at V and 2 bases at J, leaving 7 bases unmatched. The CDR3 bases are TGTGCCAGCAGCCCCCAGACAGGGGCCAACTATGGCTACACCTTC. It yields the protein CASSPQTGANYGYTF.

This chain connects TRBV28 to TRBJ2-1, with D maybe TRBD1 (6 bases). Looked up from germline, CDR1 is MDHEN and CDR2 is SYDVKM. Trimming shortened V by 5 bases and J by 2 bases, and 13 bases separated the two germline ends. The CDR3 length is 15 residues. The CDR3 loop is CASSDRNRAYNEQFF. The DNA for the CDR3 is TGTGCCAGCAGTGACAGGAACAGGGCCTACAATGAGCAGTTCTTC.

This chain links TRBV30 with TRBJ1-2; 8 nucleotides agree with TRBD1. This CDR3 is 14 amino acids long. Germline loops: CDR1 GTSNPN, CDR2 SVGIG (reference sequence). V was clipped by 4 bases and J by 2 bases; unmatched bases: 6. CDR3 sequence: CAWTRRQGNYGYTF. CDR3 DNA: TGTGCCTGGACCAGAAGACAGGGGAACTATGGCTACACCTTC.

V gene TRBV7-9 combines with J gene TRBJ1-1; maybe TRBD1 (6 bases). V lost 3 bases and J lost 11, with 22 bases in between. This CDR3 spans 15 amino acids. Germline CDR1 and CDR2: SEHNR and FQNEAQ (reference sequence). The CDR3 here is CASSFSPEDRLGAFF. The CDR3 DNA sequence: TGTGCCAGCAGCTTTTCTCCGGAGGACAGACTCGGGGCTTTCTTT.

This clone was seen only once. This sequence joins TRBV29-1 and TRBJ2-1; TRBD2 aligns across 10 bases. The CDR3 extends over 17 amino acids. V lost 4 bases, J lost 3 bases, and 12 bases stayed unmatched. Germline V lookup: CDR1 SQVTM, CDR2 ANQGSEA. The CDR3 spells CSVVGLAGVSIYNEQFF. The CDR3 region has the DNA TGCAGCGTTGTTGGGCTAGCGGGAGTTAGTATCTACAATGAGCAGTTCTTC.

This sequence joins TRBV6-5 and TRBJ1-2; D unclear. CDR1 is MNHEY and CDR2 is SVGAGI in the germline V gene. Trimming took off 6 bases at V and 0 bases at J, with 8 bases between the two ends. The CDR3 contains 13 residues. For the CDR3, the DNA is TGTGCCAGCAGGGAGAGCGCTAACTATGGCTACACCTTC. As protein: CASRESANYGYTF.

This chain connects TRBV28 to TRBJ2-7; D remains unclear. Germline V gives CDR1 MDHEN, CDR2 SYDVKM. V was shortened by 1 base and J by 1 base, with 8 bases between the two germline ends. This CDR3 spans 14 amino acids. The CDR3 is CASSLSGPSYEQYF. CDR3 sequence (DNA): TGTGCCAGCAGTTTATCCGGGCCTTCCTACGAGCAGTACTTC.

The chain combines TRBV28 with TRBJ1-6; D uncertain. The CDR3 has 14 residues. The V end lost 6 bases, the J end lost 5 bases, and 11 bases lay between the germline ends. The germline V gene encodes CDR1 MDHEN and CDR2 SYDVKM. The CDR3 DNA reads TGTGCCAGCAGGTCCGGGCTCCATAATTCACCCCTCCACTTT. It yields the protein CASRSGLHNSPLHF.

The V gene is TRBV5-1, the J gene TRBJ2-1, with 7 bases that match TRBD1. J gave up 3 bases and V 0 bases, and 0 bases lay outside the gene matches. The CDR3 runs to 14 residues. Germline CDR1 and CDR2: SGHRS and YFSETQ. The CDR3 nucleotides read TGCGCCAGCAGCTTGGGACAGGGCTACAATGAGCAGTTCTTC. Translation: CASSLGQGYNEQFF.

The chain is built from TRBV16 and TRBJ2-4; possibly TRBD1 or TRBD2 for D (5 bases each). Germline V lookup: CDR1 KGHSY, CDR2 FQNENV. V was pared by 2 bases and J by 9 bases, with 20 bases between. The CDR3 is 16 residues long. CDR3 amino acids: CASSQVVVGPKVIQYF. CDR3 bases: TGTGCCAGCAGCCAAGTCGTGGTGGGACCAAAAGTCATTCAGTACTTC.

The genes are TRBV7-2 and TRBJ2-2; 7 positions match TRBD2. V shed 0 bases, J shed 2 bases, and the junction held 3 bases outside the gene matches. CDR1 and CDR2 from the germline V gene are SGHTA and FQGNSA. The CDR3 extends over 16 amino acids. Here the CDR3 reads CASSLAGGSNTGELFF. For the CDR3, the DNA is TGTGCCAGCAGCTTAGCCGGCGGGAGTAACACCGGGGAGCTGTTTTTT.

The V and J genes are TRBV14 and TRBJ1-1; D remains ambiguous. V lost 0 bases and J 0 bases, leaving 5 bases between the germline ends. Germline V gene sequence: CDR1 SGHDN, CDR2 FVKESK. CDR3 size: 14 residues. The CDR3 here is CASSQDQLNTEAFF. The CDR3 bases are TGTGCCAGCAGCCAAGATCAGTTGAACACTGAAGCTTTCTTT. Combining the CDR3 with reference TRBV14 and TRBJ1-1 gives the whole variable domain EAGVTQFPSHSVIEKGQTVTLRCDPISGHDNLYWYRRVMGKEIKFLLHFVKESKQDESGMPNNRFLAERTGGTYSTLKVQPAELEDSGVYFCASSQDQLNTEAFFGQGTRLTVV.